The T cell receptor beta chain described here comes from a study of metastatic and nonmetastatic thyroid tumors. This clone was seen repeatedly, ten times or more. Per the authors' pipeline: The distant-metastasis classifier for papillary thyroid cancer was built from CDR3 differences across clinicopathological groups. TCRdb called clones again from the PCR reads with MiXCR. What appears here as the V and J calls and clone size reflects TCRdb's work, not the paper's. The sample comprises 34,000 or so clones, around a fifth of which are singletons, and 6.5% to 8% rests with the top ten. This CDR3 spans 15 amino acids. Trimming left V 4 bases short and J 7 bases short, with 17 bases between. Germline assignment: CDR1 LGHDT and CDR2 YNNKEL (reference sequence). Each patient came to thyroid surgery without any prior treatment (of any kind).

The chain links TRBV3-1 to TRBJ2-1, with D possibly being TRBD2 (6 bases). The receptor's source is a female donor with papillary thyroid cancer or a benign thyroid nodule (not recorded which). Some clones in this sample may be carry-over from other donors' samples. Sequencing was carried out using blood. The DNA for the CDR3 is TGTGCCAGCAGCCTAGCGGCACACCCGAGGAATGAGCAGTTCTTC. Translating gives CASSLAAHPRNEQFF.